The following is a T cell receptor (beta chain) sequence with its context. Its antigen is unidentified. The sample contains more than one DNA sequence encoding this CDR3. This record belongs to a study of brain T cells in children with intractable seizures. Study outcomes and limitations: HCMV serostatus was not known, and viral specificity came from CDR3 similarity only.

TCRdb's copy holds only in-frame clones and misses some; the assay was immunoSEQ multiplex PCR. In the table there are hundreds of thousands of clones, roughly 93% of which are singletons. The time point here: blood from clinic visit 5 months post-surgery; TSC patient then seizure free. Sequencing was limited to surgery cases with top T cell transcript signatures in brain tissue. At least one anti-epileptic drug was given before surgery. Germline values: CDR1 SQVTM, CDR2 ANQGSEA. The V end was cut by 1 base, the J end by 5 bases, with 8 bases between. The CDR3 runs to 12 residues. This clonotype was obtained from a boy under two years old with tuberous sclerosis and intractable seizures. Sequences were derived from peripheral blood, sampled about 5 months after surgery. The genes are TRBV29-1 and TRBJ1-1; the D is unclear. CDR3 residues: CSVEALGTEAFF. The CDR3 nucleotides read TGCAGCGTTGAAGCCCTGGGGACTGAAGCTTTCTTT.